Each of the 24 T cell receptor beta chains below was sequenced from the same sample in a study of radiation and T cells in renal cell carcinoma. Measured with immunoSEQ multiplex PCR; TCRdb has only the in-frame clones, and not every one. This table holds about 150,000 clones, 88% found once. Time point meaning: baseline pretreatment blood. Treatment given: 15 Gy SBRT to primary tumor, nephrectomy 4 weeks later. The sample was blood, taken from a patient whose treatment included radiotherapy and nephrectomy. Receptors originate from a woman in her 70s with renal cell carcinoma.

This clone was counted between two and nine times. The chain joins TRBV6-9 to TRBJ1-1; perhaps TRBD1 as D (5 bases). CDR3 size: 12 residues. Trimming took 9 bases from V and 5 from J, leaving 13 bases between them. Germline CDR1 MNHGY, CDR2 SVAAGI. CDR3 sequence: CASSQVWTEAFF. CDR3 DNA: TGTGCCAGTTCACAGGTATGGACTGAAGCTTTCTTT.

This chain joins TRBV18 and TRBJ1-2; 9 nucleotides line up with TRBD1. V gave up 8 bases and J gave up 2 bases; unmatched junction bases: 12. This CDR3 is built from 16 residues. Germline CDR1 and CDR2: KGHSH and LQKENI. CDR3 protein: CASRRVDRGENYGYTF. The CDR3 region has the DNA TGTGCCAGCAGAAGGGTGGACAGGGGCGAGAACTATGGCTACACCTTC.

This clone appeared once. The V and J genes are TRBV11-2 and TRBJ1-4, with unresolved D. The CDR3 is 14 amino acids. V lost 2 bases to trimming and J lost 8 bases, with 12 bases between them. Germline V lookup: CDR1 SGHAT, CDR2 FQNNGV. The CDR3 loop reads CASSLTEGGEKLFF. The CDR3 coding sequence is TGTGCCAGCAGCTTAACTGAGGGTGGCGAAAAACTGTTTTTT.

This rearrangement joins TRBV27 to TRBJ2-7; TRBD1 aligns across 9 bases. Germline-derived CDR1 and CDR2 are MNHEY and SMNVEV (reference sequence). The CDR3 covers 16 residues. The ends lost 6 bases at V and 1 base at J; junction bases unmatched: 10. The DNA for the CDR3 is TGTGCCAGCAGCCTTATAGGGGGACAGGGTTCCTACGAGCAGTACTTC. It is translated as CASSLIGGQGSYEQYF.

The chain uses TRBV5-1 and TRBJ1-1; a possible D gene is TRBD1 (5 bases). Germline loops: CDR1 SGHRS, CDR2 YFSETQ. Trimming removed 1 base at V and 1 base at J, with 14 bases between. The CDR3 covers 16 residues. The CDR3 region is CASSLMGAGQNTEAFF. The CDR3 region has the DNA TGCGCCAGCAGCTTGATGGGAGCAGGGCAGAACACTGAAGCTTTCTTT. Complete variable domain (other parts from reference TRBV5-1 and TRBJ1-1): KAGVTQTPRYLIKTRGQQVTLSCSPISGHRSVSWYQQTPGQGLQFLFEYFSETQRNKGNFPGRFSGRQFSNSRSEMNVSTLELGDSALYLCASSLMGAGQNTEAFFGQGTRLTVV.

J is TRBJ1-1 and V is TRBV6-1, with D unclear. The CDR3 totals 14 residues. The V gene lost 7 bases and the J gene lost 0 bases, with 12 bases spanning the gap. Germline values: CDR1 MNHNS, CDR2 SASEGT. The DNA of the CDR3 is TGTGCCAGCACCCAAGGGCGGATGAACACTGAAGCTTTCTTT. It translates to CASTQGRMNTEAFF.

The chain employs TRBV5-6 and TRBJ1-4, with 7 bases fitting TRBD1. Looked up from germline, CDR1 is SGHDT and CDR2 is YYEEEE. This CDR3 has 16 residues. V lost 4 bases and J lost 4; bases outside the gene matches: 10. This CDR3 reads CASSVLDRALNEKLFF. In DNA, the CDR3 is TGTGCCAGCAGCGTTTTAGACAGGGCACTTAATGAAAAACTGTTTTTT.

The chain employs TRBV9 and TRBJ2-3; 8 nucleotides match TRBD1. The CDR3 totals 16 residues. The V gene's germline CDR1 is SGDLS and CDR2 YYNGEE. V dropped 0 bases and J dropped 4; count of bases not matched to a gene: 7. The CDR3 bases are TGTGCCAGCAGCGTAGAAGGAGGACAGGGATCAGATACGCAGTATTTT. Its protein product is CASSVEGGQGSDTQYF.

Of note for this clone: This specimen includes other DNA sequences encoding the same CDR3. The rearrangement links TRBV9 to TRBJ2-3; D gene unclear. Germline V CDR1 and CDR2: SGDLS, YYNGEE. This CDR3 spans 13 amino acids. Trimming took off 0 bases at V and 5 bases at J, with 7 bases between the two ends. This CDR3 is CASSVDLGDTQYF. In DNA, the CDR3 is TGTGCCAGCAGCGTAGATTTAGGAGATACGCAGTATTTT.

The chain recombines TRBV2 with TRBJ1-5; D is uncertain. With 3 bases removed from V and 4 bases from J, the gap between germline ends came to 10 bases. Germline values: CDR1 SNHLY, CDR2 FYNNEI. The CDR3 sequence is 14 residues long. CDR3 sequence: CASSEGRNNQPQHF. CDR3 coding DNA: TGTGCCAGCAGTGAGGGGAGAAATAATCAGCCCCAGCATTTT.

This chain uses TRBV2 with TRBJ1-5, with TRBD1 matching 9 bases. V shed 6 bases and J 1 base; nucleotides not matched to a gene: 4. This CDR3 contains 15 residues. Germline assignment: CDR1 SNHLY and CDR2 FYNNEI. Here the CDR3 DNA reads TGTGCCAGCAGGGACGACAGGGGGAGCAATCAGCCCCAGCATTTT. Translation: CASRDDRGSNQPQHF.

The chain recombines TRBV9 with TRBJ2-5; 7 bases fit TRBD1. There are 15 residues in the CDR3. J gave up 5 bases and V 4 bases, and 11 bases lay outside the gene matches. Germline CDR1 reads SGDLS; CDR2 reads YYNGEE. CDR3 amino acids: CASSITTGFSETQYF. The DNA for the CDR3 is TGTGCCAGCAGCATCACGACAGGGTTCTCCGAGACCCAGTACTTC. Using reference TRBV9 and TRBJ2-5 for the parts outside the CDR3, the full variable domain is DSGVTQTPKHLITATGQRVTLRCSPRSGDLSVYWYQQSLDQGLQFLIQYYNGEERAKGNILERFSAQQFPDLHSELNLSSLELGDSALYFCASSITTGFSETQYFGPGTRLLVL.

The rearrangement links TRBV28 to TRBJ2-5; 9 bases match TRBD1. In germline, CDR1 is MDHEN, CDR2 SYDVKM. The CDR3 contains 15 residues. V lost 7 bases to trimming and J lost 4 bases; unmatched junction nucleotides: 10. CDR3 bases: TGTGCCAGCATGTCAGGACAGGGGTGGGGAGAGACCCAGTACTTC. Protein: CASMSGQGWGETQYF.

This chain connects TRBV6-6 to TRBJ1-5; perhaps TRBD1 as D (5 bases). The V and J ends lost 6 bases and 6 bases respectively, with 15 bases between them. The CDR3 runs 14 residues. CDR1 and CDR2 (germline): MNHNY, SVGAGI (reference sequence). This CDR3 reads CASSPDAGGQPQHF. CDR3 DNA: TGTGCCAGCAGCCCGGACGCTGGGGGTCAGCCCCAGCATTTT.

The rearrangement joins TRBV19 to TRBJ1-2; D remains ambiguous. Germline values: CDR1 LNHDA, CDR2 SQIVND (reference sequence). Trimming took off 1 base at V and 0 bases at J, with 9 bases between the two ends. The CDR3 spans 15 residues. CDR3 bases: TGTGCCAGTAGTATAGCGGGGAGAGCTAACTATGGCTACACCTTC. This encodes CASSIAGRANYGYTF. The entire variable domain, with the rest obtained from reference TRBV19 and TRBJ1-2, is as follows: DGGITQSPKYLFRKEGQNVTLSCEQNLNHDAMYWYRQDPGQGLRLIYYSQIVNDFQKGDIAEGYSVSREKKESFPLTVTSAQKNPTAFYLCASSIAGRANYGYTFGSGTRLTVV.

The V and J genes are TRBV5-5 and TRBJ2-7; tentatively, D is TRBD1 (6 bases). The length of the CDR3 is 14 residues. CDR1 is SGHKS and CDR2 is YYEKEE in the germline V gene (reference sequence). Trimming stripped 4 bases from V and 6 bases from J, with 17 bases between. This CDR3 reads CASSVGDIMGEQYF. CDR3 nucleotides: TGTGCCAGCAGCGTAGGGGACATCATGGGCGAGCAGTACTTC.

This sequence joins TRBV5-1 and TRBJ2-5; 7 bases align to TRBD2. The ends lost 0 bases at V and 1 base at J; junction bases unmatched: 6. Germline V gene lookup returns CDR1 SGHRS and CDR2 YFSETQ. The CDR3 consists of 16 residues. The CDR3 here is CASSLAGSGGQETQYF. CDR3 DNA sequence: TGCGCCAGCAGCTTGGCCGGTTCGGGGGGCCAAGAGACCCAGTACTTC. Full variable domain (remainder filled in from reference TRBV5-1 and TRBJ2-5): KAGVTQTPRYLIKTRGQQVTLSCSPISGHRSVSWYQQTPGQGLQFLFEYFSETQRNKGNFPGRFSGRQFSNSRSEMNVSTLELGDSALYLCASSLAGSGGQETQYFGPGTRLLVL.

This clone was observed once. Here the CDR3 reads CASNGQSYEQYF. DNA of the CDR3: TGTGCCAGCAACGGACAGAGCTACGAGCAGTACTTC. This rearrangement joins TRBV5-4 to TRBJ2-7; D is possibly TRBD1 (6 bases). Germline V gene lookup returns CDR1 SGHNT and CDR2 YYREEE (reference sequence). The CDR3 runs 12 residues. V lost 6 bases, J lost 3 bases, and 10 bases lay in between.

The CDR3 nucleotides read TGTGCCAGCAGCTTAGAGGGTCCGGGGGCGAACACCGGGGAGCTGTTTTTT. Translation gives CASSLEGPGANTGELFF. The V gene is TRBV11-2, the J gene TRBJ2-2; D might be TRBD2 (6 bases). The germline V and J ends were trimmed by 0 bases and 0 bases, with 11 bases remaining between them. The germline V gene has CDR1 SGHAT and CDR2 FQNNGV. This CDR3 comprises 17 residues.

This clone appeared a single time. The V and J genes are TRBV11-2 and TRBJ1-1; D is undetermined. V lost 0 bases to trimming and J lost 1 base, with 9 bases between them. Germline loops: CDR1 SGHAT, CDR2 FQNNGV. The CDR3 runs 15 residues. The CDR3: CASSLEGRANTEAFF. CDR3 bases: TGTGCCAGCAGCTTAGAAGGTCGTGCGAACACTGAAGCTTTCTTT.

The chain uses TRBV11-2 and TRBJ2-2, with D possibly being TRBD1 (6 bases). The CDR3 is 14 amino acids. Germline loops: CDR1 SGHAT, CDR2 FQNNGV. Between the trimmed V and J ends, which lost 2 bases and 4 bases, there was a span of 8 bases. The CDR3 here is CASSLSGATGELFF. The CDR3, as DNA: TGTGCCAGCAGCTTATCAGGGGCCACCGGGGAGCTGTTTTTT.

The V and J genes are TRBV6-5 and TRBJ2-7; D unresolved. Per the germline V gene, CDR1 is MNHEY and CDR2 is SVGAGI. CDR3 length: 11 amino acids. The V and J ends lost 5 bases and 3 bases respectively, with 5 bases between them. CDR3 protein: CASSDNYEQYF. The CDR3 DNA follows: TGTGCCAGCAGTGACAACTACGAGCAGTACTTC.

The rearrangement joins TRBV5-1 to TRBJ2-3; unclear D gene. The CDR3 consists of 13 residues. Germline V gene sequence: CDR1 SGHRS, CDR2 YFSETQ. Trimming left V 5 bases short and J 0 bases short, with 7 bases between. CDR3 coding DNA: TGCGCCAGCAGGACAACTAGCACAGATACGCAGTATTTT. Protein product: CASRTTSTDTQYF.

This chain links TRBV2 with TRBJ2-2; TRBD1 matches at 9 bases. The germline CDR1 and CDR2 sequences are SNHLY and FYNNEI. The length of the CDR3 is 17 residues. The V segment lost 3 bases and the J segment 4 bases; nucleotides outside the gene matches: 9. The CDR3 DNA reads TGTGCCAGCAGTGAGGGTCGTGGGACAGGGACCACCGGGGAGCTGTTTTTT. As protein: CASSEGRGTGTTGELFF.